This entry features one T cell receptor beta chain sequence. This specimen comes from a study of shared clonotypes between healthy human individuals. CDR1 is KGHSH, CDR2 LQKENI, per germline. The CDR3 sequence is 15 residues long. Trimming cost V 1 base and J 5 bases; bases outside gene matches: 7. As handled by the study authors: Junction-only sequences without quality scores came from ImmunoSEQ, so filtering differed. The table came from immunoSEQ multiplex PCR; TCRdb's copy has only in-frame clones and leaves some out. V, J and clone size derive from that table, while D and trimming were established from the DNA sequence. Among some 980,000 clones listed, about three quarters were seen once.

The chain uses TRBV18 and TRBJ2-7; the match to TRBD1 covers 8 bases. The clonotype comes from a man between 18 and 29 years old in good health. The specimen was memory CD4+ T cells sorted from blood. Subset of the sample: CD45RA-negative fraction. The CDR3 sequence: CASSPLGTGVHEQYF. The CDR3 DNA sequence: TGTGCCAGCTCACCACTCGGGACAGGAGTCCACGAGCAGTACTTC.